The rows below give T cell receptor beta chains drawn from one sample of a study of cytomegalovirus exposure and HLA in healthy donors. Clones were read by immunoSEQ multiplex PCR, and TCRdb kept only the in-frame ones, dropping some. The sample shows about 120,000 clones, 80% of them seen only once. The specimen sequenced was PBMCs. These receptors all come from a man aged 25 to 45 in good health and CMV-seronegative. Each CDR3 is given with its conserved first and last residue. The D gene is left open where the match is weak. Clone sizes are given selectively: once, few, many, or a class where the clone is expanded.

>-|-|TRBV30|TRBJ2-1
TGTGCCTGGAAATTTTTAGGGGGGGGCTCCTACAATGAGCAGTTCTTC
CAWKFLGGGSYNEQFF
>-|-|TRBV6-6|TRBJ1-1
TGTGCCAGCACCCCGCGGAGTTGGGAGAAAGCTTTCTTT
CASTPRSWEKAFF
>-|-|TRBV6-5|TRBJ2-2
-
CASSILGRAGELFF
>-|-|TRBV19|TRBJ2-2
TGTGCCAGTAGTATCCTGGGCAGGGACACCGGGGAGCTGTTTTTT
CASSILGRDTGELFF
>-|-|TRBV7-2|TRBJ1-5
TGTGCCAGCAGCTTAGTGGGTCCGGGTGGCAATCAGCCCCAGCATTTT
CASSLVGPGGNQPQHF
>TRBD2|-|TRBV6-5|TRBJ2-1
TGTGCCAGCAGTTCGACTAGCGGGGGTTACAATGAGCAGTTCTTC
CASSSTSGGYNEQFF
>TRBD2|few|TRBV19|TRBJ2-3
TGTGCCAGTAGTCAGCTAGCGGGGGGCCCCGGCACAGATACGCAGTATTTT
CASSQLAGGPGTDTQYF
>TRBD1|-|TRBV27|TRBJ2-1
TGTGCCAGCACAAACCCGGGACAGGGATGGGGAAATGAGCAGTTCTTC
CASTNPGQGWGNEQFF
>TRBD1|-|TRBV5-8|TRBJ1-1
TGTGCCAGCAGCTTGACAGGGGGCTACACTGAAGCTTTCTTT
CASSLTGGYTEAFF
>-|-|TRBV9|TRBJ2-6
TGTGCCAGCAGCGCACAGACAGTGTACAGGGGGGCCAACGTCCTGACTTTC
CASSAQTVYRGANVLTF
>-|-|TRBV7-9|TRBJ2-1
TGTGCCAGCAGCTTAGCGCGTGGTCTAGCGTCCTACAATGAGCAGTTCTTC
CASSLARGLASYNEQFF
>-|-|TRBV7-2|TRBJ1-4
TGTGCCAGCAGCCCCCGAGCCCGTAATGAAAAACTGTTTTTT
CASSPRARNEKLFF
>-|once|TRBV6-5|TRBJ1-4
TGTGCCAGCAGTTACTCCCCGCAGAATAATGAAAAACTGTTTTTT
CASSYSPQNNEKLFF
>-|-|TRBV2|TRBJ1-5
TGTGCCAGCAGGTCACAGGGACTAAGGGATCAGCCCCAGCATTTT
CASRSQGLRDQPQHF
>TRBD1|-|TRBV5-1|TRBJ2-3
TGCGCCAGCAGCTCACTTAGACAGGGAGGCACAGATACGCAGTATTTT
CASSSLRQGGTDTQYF
>-|-|TRBV18|TRBJ2-1
TGTGCCAGCTCACGGTCTGGGAGTCTAGCCATCCCCGATGAGCAGTTCTTC
CASSRSGSLAIPDEQFF
>-|-|TRBV21-1|TRBJ2-3
TGTGCCCCGGGGAGGGGGGACAGGATTACAGATACGCAGTATTTT
CAPGRGDRITDTQYF
>-|once|TRBV19|TRBJ1-5
TGTGCCAGTAGTATGGTGACAGGAGGCAATCAGCCCCAGCATTTT
CASSMVTGGNQPQHF
>-|-|TRBV5-1|TRBJ1-1
TGCGCCAGCAGCTTGAACGTCGGGGACACTGAAGCTTTCTTT
CASSLNVGDTEAFF
>TRBD1|-|TRBV5-4|TRBJ1-1
TGTGCCAGCAGCACCACCGGGACAGGGACTATTGAAGCTTTCTTT
CASSTTGTGTIEAFF
>-|-|TRBV15|TRBJ1-2
TGTGCCACCAGCAGAGATTTATCGGGAGGCTATGGCTACACCTTC
CATSRDLSGGYGYTF
>-|-|TRBV28|TRBJ1-2
TGTGCCAGCAGTTTGAGCGGGGGCAGGAATGGCTACACCTTC
CASSLSGGRNGYTF
>TRBD1|few|TRBV5-1|TRBJ2-7
TGCGCCAGCAGCCTCCCGGGACAGGGGTACGAGCAGTACTTC
CASSLPGQGYEQYF
>TRBD1|few|TRBV6-1|TRBJ2-7
TGTGCCAGCAGTGAAGGGACAGGGGGCTACGAGCAGTACTTC
CASSEGTGGYEQYF
>-|-|TRBV9|TRBJ2-5
TGTGCCAGCAGCGTACAATCAGGAGAGACCCAGTACTTC
CASSVQSGETQYF
>TRBD1|-|TRBV11-2|TRBJ1-2
TGTGCCATCCCAACCGAGGGACAGGGGGCGAAAGGCTACACCTTC
CAIPTEGQGAKGYTF
>TRBD1|-|TRBV4-3|TRBJ1-4
TGCGCCAGCAGCCAAGACCGGGGACAGTCTCATGAAAAACTGTTTTTT
CASSQDRGQSHEKLFF
>TRBD2|-|TRBV4-2|TRBJ2-5
TGTGCCGGCAGCCAATTGGCGGGGGGGCAAGAGACCCAGTACTTC
CAGSQLAGGQETQYF
>-|-|TRBV30|TRBJ2-5
TGTGCCTGGCTTGCCGGGAGACCAGGAGAGACCCAGTACTTC
CAWLAGRPGETQYF
>-|-|TRBV5-1|TRBJ1-5
TGCGCCAGCAGCTTCGCTAGGGGTCAGCCCCAGCATTTT
CASSFARGQPQHF
>-|-|TRBV5-8|TRBJ2-3
TGTGCCAGCAGCCCCCTATCAATCGCAGATACGCAGTATTTT
CASSPLSIADTQYF
>-|few|TRBV6-5|TRBJ1-2
TGTGCCAGCAGTATAGGGGGCTATGGCTACACCTTC
CASSIGGYGYTF
>TRBD1|-|TRBV2|TRBJ1-2
TGTGCCAGCAGTCTCCAGGGGGCGGGCTACACCTTC
CASSLQGAGYTF
>-|few|TRBV9|TRBJ2-3
TGTGCCAGCAGCGTAGCTGGAGGTTATGGCACAGATACGCAGTATTTT
CASSVAGGYGTDTQYF
>-|once|TRBV6-1|TRBJ1-1
TGTGCCAGCAGACTACGGGCTTCGGGGACTGAAGCTTTCTTT
CASRLRASGTEAFF
>-|-|TRBV19|TRBJ2-1
TGTGCCAGTAGTATCGGACAGGGAGGGGGCAATGAGCAGTTCTTC
CASSIGQGGGNEQFF
>TRBD2|-|TRBV5-1|TRBJ2-1
TGCGCCAGCAGCATCTCTAGCGGGGCGGATTTTTCGTATGAGCAGTTCTTC
CASSISSGADFSYEQFF
>-|-|TRBV27|TRBJ1-1
TGTGCCAGCAGACGGGGAACTGAAGCTTTCTTT
CASRRGTEAFF
>TRBD1|-|TRBV9|TRBJ1-2
TGTGCCAGCAGCGCAAAGACAGGGTTCTCCTATGGCTACACCTTC
CASSAKTGFSYGYTF
>-|-|TRBV6-5|TRBJ1-4
TGTGCCAGCAGTACAGACCTTAATGAAAAACTGTTTTTT
CASSTDLNEKLFF
>TRBD1|-|TRBV7-6|TRBJ2-2
TGTGCCAGCAGCTGGGGACAGGGGAACACCGGGGAGCTGTTTTTT
CASSWGQGNTGELFF
>TRBD2|-|TRBV4-1|TRBJ2-3
TGCGCCAGCAGCCGAGTTGGGACTAGCGGGGGGTCAGATACGCAGTATTTT
CASSRVGTSGGSDTQYF
>TRBD1|-|TRBV28|TRBJ2-7
TGTGCCAGCAGTTTGGGGGACAGACCCTACGAGCAGTACTTC
CASSLGDRPYEQYF
>TRBD2|-|TRBV19|TRBJ2-1
TGTGCCAGTAGTATTGACCTGGAACTCTGGGGGGGGAATGAGCAGTTCTTC
CASSIDLELWGGNEQFF
>-|-|TRBV4-1|TRBJ2-2
TGCGCCAGCAGCCAAGGACTAATCACCGGGGAGCTGTTTTTT
CASSQGLITGELFF
>TRBD1|-|TRBV27|TRBJ1-5
TGTGCCAGCAGTTTAGGGGGGACAGGGTCGAACAATCAGCCCCAGCATTTT
CASSLGGTGSNNQPQHF
>-|-|TRBV28|TRBJ2-3
TGTGCCAGCAGTTTATCCTTTATAACAGAAGGGGGCACAGATACGCAGTATTTT
CASSLSFITEGGTDTQYF
>-|-|TRBV15|TRBJ2-2
TGTGCCACCAGCAGAGATGGGGGGGCCACCGGGGAGCTGTTTTTT
CATSRDGGATGELFF
>-|-|TRBV28|TRBJ1-3
TGTGCCAGCCGGCGAAGGGGAGGTGGAAACACCATATATTTT
CASRRRGGGNTIYF
>TRBD1|-|TRBV27|TRBJ2-7
TGTGCCAGCAGTTTAGGACAGGGAATCCACGAGCAGTACTTC
CASSLGQGIHEQYF
>TRBD1|-|TRBV12-5|TRBJ2-1
TGTGCTAGTGGTTTGGGGGACAGGGGAGGTGAGCAGTTCTTC
CASGLGDRGGEQFF
>-|-|TRBV25-1|TRBJ2-2
TGTGCCAGCAAGCCGGGACAAGTTACCGGGGAGCTGTTTTTT
CASKPGQVTGELFF
>TRBD2|-|TRBV7-2|TRBJ2-1
TGTGCCAGCAGCTATAAAGGCGGGGGGGCCCACAATGAGCAGTTCTTC
CASSYKGGGAHNEQFF
>-|once|TRBV11-2|TRBJ2-7
TGTGCCAGCAGCTCATCCCCCGGGGAGAGCTCCTACGAGCAGTACTTC
CASSSSPGESSYEQYF
>TRBD1|-|TRBV5-4|TRBJ1-2
TGTGCCAGCAGCCGGGACAGGGGGCTTGGCTACACCTTC
CASSRDRGLGYTF
>-|-|TRBV5-1|TRBJ2-2
TGCGCCAGCAGCTTGTTTTCTATCAACACCGGGGAGCTGTTTTTT
CASSLFSINTGELFF
>TRBD2|-|TRBV30|TRBJ2-7
TGTGCCTGGAGTCCTCCGGGACTAGCGGACTACGAGCAGTACTTC
CAWSPPGLADYEQYF
>-|-|TRBV5-6|TRBJ2-1
TGTGCCAGCAGCCCCCTCAGTGGGCTTTCCTACAATGAGCAGTTCTTC
CASSPLSGLSYNEQFF
>-|few|TRBV7-9|TRBJ2-6
TGTGCCAGCAGCCTCGAGGGTGCTGGGGCCAACGTCCTGACTTTC
CASSLEGAGANVLTF